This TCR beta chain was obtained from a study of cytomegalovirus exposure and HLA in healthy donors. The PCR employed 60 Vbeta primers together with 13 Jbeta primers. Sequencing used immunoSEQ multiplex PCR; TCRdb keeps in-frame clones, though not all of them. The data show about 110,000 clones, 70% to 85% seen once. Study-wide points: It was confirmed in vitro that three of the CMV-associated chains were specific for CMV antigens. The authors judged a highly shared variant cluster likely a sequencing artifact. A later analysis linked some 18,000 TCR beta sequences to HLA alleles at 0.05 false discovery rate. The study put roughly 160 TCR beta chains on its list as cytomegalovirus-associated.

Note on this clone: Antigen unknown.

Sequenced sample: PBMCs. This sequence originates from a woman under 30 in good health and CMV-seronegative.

DNA for the CDR3: TGTGCCAGCAGCTCCTATAACGGAGCTTTCTTT. This codes for CASSSYNGAFF. This rearrangement joins TRBV5-6 to TRBJ1-1; D unclear. This CDR3 has 11 residues. CDR1 is SGHDT and CDR2 is YYEEEE in the germline V gene. V lost 3 bases, J lost 10 bases, and 10 bases lay in between. The entire variable domain, with the rest obtained from reference TRBV5-6 and TRBJ1-1, is as follows: DAGVTQSPTHLIKTRGQQVTLRCSPKSGHDTVSWYQQALGQGPQFIFQYYEEEERQRGNFPDRFSGHQFPNYSSELNVNALLLGDSALYLCASSSYNGAFFGQGTRLTVV.